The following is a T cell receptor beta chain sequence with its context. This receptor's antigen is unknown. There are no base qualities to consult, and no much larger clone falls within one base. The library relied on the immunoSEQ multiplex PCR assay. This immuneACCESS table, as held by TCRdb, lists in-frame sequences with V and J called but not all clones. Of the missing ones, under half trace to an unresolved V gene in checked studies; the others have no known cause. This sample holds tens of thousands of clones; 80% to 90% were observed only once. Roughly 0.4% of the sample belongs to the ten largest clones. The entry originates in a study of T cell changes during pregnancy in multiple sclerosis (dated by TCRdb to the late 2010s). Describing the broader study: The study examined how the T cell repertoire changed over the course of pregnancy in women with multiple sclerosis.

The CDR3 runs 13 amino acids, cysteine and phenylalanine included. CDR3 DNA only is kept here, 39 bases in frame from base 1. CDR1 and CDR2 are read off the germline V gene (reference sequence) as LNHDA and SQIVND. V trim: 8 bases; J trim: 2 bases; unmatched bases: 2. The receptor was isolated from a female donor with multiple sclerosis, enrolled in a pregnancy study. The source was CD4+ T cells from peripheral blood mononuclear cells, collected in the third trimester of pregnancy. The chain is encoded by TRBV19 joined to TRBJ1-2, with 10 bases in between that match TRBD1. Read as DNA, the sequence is TGTGCCAGTGGGGGACAGGGGAACTATGGCTACACCTTC. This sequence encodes CASGGQGNYGYTF.